The rows below give T cell receptor beta chains drawn from one sample of a study of radiotherapy plus CTLA-4 blockade in lung cancer. Clones were sequenced by immunoSEQ multiplex PCR, and TCRdb holds only the in-frame ones, with some missing. In the table there are more than 90,000 clones, roughly 80% of which are singletons. The sequencing used peripheral blood, collected from a patient treated with radiotherapy plus ipilimumab. The receptors were gathered from a human donor with non-small cell lung cancer that progressed on radiotherapy plus ipilimumab. The CDR3 runs from the conserved cysteine through the conserved F or W. D genes are given only for firm matches. For some rows the clone size is stated as once, few or many, or as a class when expanded; others skip it.

TGTGCCAGCAGTTTTATACTAGCGGGAGCCGAGCAGTACTTC | CASSFILAGAEQYF | TRBD2 | TRBJ2-7 | . | TRBV27
TGCGCCAGCAGCAGGGACTCCAGGGGGCAAGGTCAGCCCCAGCATTTT | CASSRDSRGQGQPQHF | TRBD1 | TRBJ1-5 | . | TRBV5-1
TGTGCCAGCAGTTTGTTGGAGGGTAGGACTGGAAACACCATATATTTT | CASSLLEGRTGNTIYF | . | TRBJ1-3 | few | TRBV28
TGCGCCAGCAGCCATAGAGGACTAGACCCCACGAATACGCAGTATTTT | CASSHRGLDPTNTQYF | TRBD2 | TRBJ2-3 | . | TRBV4-1
TGCGCCAGCAGCCAAGGCGGGGGGACTAGCGGGTACAATGAGCAGTTCTTC | CASSQGGGTSGYNEQFF | TRBD2 | TRBJ2-1 | few | TRBV4-1
TGTGCCAGCAGTAGGGTTGAGTACGAGCAGTACTTC | CASSRVEYEQYF | . | TRBJ2-7 | . | TRBV6-1
TGTGCCAGCAGCCCAGGGGGGGGCCTCGGGCTGCACGAGCAGTACTTC | CASSPGGGLGLHEQYF | . | TRBJ2-7 | . | TRBV9
TGTGCCAGCAGATATCGGACAGGTTATACCGGGGAGCTGTTTTTT | CASRYRTGYTGELFF | TRBD1 | TRBJ2-2 | . | TRBV7-9
TGTGCCAGCAGTTTACGAGTCGACCGACAGGCGCTTAACTATGGCTACACCTTC | CASSLRVDRQALNYGYTF | . | TRBJ1-2 | . | TRBV27
TGTGCCAGCAAAGAGTACACCGGGGAGCTGTTTTTT | CASKEYTGELFF | . | TRBJ2-2 | once | TRBV6-5
TGTGCCAGCAGCTACTCAGGGTCTGGGGCCAACGTCCTGACTTTC | CASSYSGSGANVLTF | . | TRBJ2-6 | . | TRBV11-2
TGTGCCACCAGCAGAGATTTAGTTGGGACAGTACGCGAAAAACTGTTTTTT | CATSRDLVGTVREKLFF | TRBD1 | TRBJ1-4 | few | TRBV15
TGTGCCAGCTCACCGGGACTAGCGGGAAGGGAGCAGTTCTTC | CASSPGLAGREQFF | TRBD2 | TRBJ2-1 | . | TRBV18
TGCGCCAGCAGCTTGGATGGTAGGACTGAGGGTGAGCAGTTCTTC | CASSLDGRTEGEQFF | . | TRBJ2-1 | once | TRBV5-1
TGTGCCAGCAGTGACCTTCGGACAGCACTCTCACAAGAGACCCAGTACTTC | CASSDLRTALSQETQYF | . | TRBJ2-5 | . | TRBV6-1
TGTGCCAGCAGTTACCCGGGACAGAAGGACGAAAAACTGTTTTTT | CASSYPGQKDEKLFF | TRBD1 | TRBJ1-4 | . | TRBV6-6
TGCGCCAGCAGCCTGGGGTCCCCGGAGCAGTTCTTC | CASSLGSPEQFF | . | TRBJ2-1 | . | TRBV5-1
TGTGCCAGCTCACCATCGAGGAATAGCAATCAGCCCCAGCATTTT | CASSPSRNSNQPQHF | . | TRBJ1-5 | . | TRBV18
TGCGCCAGCAGCTTGGGAAGAGTGAGCTCCTACGAGCAGTACTTC | CASSLGRVSSYEQYF | . | TRBJ2-7 | . | TRBV5-1
TGTGCCAGCGCGGGACAGGGGGCTTTAGATACGCAGTATTTT | CASAGQGALDTQYF | TRBD1 | TRBJ2-3 | . | TRBV7-3
TGTGCCAGCAGCCAAGAGTCCGGGCAGGGCGGCTACACCTTC | CASSQESGQGGYTF | . | TRBJ1-2 | . | TRBV14
TGTGCCAGCAGTACACGGTACCAAGAGACCCAGTACTTC | CASSTRYQETQYF | . | TRBJ2-5 | . | TRBV2
TGTGCCAGCAGTTTATCAGGGACAGGAAGCTATGGCTACACCTTC | CASSLSGTGSYGYTF | TRBD1 | TRBJ1-2 | . | TRBV27
TGTGCCAGCAGTTCCCGGGGTGGCTACACCTTC | CASSSRGGYTF | . | TRBJ1-2 | . | TRBV28
TGTGCCAGCAGTTACTCGAACGGACTCGCCTACTACGAGCAGTACTTC | CASSYSNGLAYYEQYF | . | TRBJ2-7 | . | TRBV6-6
TGTGCCAGCAGTTGGACTGGGACAGCTCGCTCCTACGAGCAGTACTTC | CASSWTGTARSYEQYF | TRBD1 | TRBJ2-7 | once | TRBV27
TGCGCCAGCAGCGGAGGTCCGGGGCAGGAGGTTAGCGGGGAGCTGTTTTTT | CASSGGPGQEVSGELFF | . | TRBJ2-2 | . | TRBV5-1
TGCGCCAGCTCGCGGGGACGGGCAACTAATGAAAAACTGTTTTTT | CASSRGRATNEKLFF | . | TRBJ1-4 | . | TRBV10-1
TGTGCCAGCAGTGATGTGGAGCGGAACACTGAAGCTTTCTTT | CASSDVERNTEAFF | . | TRBJ1-1 | . | TRBV2
TGTGCCAGCAGTCCGGCTAGCGGGAGCAATGAGCAGTTCTTC | CASSPASGSNEQFF | TRBD2 | TRBJ2-1 | . | TRBV25-1
TGTGCCAGCAGCTCCCCCAGGGGCACAGATACGCAGTATTTT | CASSSPRGTDTQYF | . | TRBJ2-3 | . | TRBV7-2
TGTGCCAGCAGTCTGCATGTCACCGGGGAGCTGTTTTTT | CASSLHVTGELFF | . | TRBJ2-2 | . | TRBV6-4
TGTGCCAGTAAGAGAAAACAGACAGGGTCCTACAATGAGCAGTTCTTC | CASKRKQTGSYNEQFF | TRBD1 | TRBJ2-1 | few | TRBV27
TGTGCCAGCAGCTTAGCTGGGGCCAACGAGCAGTACTTC | CASSLAGANEQYF | . | TRBJ2-7 | . | TRBV11-2
TGTGCCAGCATTACCCAGACAGGGCGGACTGAAGCTTTCTTT | CASITQTGRTEAFF | TRBD1 | TRBJ1-1 | . | TRBV6-1
TGTGCCAGTCACGAGGGAGCACTATTGAACACTGAAGCTTTCTTT | CASHEGALLNTEAFF | . | TRBJ1-1 | few | TRBV28
TGTGCCAGCAGCTTGGTAGGCGGCGGAAACACCATATATTTT | CASSLVGGGNTIYF | . | TRBJ1-3 | . | TRBV5-4
TGTGCCAGCAGCCAGGACCGGAACCTCAATCAGCCCCAGCATTTT | CASSQDRNLNQPQHF | . | TRBJ1-5 | . | TRBV6-1